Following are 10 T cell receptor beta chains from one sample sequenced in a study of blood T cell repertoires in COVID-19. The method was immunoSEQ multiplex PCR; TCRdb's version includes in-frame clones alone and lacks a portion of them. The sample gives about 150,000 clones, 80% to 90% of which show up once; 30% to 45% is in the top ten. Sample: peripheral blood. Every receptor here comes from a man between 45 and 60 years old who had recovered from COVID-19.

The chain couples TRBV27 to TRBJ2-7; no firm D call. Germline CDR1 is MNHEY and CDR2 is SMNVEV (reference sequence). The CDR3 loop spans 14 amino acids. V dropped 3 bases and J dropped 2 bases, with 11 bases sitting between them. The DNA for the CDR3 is TGTGCCAGCAGTTTTTCGGGTCCGGCCTACGAGCAGTACTTC. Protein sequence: CASSFSGPAYEQYF.

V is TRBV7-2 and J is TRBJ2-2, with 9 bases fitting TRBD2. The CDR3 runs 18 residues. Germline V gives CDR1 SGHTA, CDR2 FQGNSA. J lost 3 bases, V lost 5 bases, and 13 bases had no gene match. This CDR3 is CASSVARRGGVYTGELFF. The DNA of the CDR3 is TGTGCCAGCAGCGTGGCGCGACGCGGGGGGGTTTACACCGGGGAGCTGTTTTTT.

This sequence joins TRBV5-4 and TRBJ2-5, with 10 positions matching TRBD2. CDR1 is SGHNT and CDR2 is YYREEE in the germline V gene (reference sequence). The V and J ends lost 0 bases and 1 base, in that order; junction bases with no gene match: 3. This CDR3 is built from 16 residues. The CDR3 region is CASSLAPSGGQETQYF. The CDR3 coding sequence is TGTGCCAGCAGCTTGGCCCCTAGCGGGGGCCAAGAGACCCAGTACTTC. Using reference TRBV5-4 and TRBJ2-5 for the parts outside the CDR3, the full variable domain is ETGVTQSPTHLIKTRGQQVTLRCSSQSGHNTVSWYQQALGQGPQFIFQYYREEENGRGNFPPRFSGLQFPNYSSELNVNALELDDSALYLCASSLAPSGGQETQYFGPGTRLLVL.

In DNA form, the CDR3 reads TGTGCCAGCAGCCAGACAGGGGTGACCGGGGAGCTGTTTTTT. It yields the protein CASSQTGVTGELFF. The chain carries TRBV11-2 and TRBJ2-2; 8 bases line up with TRBD1. V shed 5 bases, J shed 5 bases, and the junction held 4 bases outside the gene matches. Germline loops: CDR1 SGHAT, CDR2 FQNNGV. CDR3 length: 14 residues.

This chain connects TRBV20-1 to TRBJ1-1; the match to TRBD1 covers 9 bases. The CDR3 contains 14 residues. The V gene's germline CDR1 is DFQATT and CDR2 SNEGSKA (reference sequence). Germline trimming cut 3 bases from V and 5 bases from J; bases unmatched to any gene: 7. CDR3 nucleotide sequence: TGCAGTGCTAGTACAGGGGGCCCGAAAACTGAAGCTTTCTTT. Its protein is CSASTGGPKTEAFF.

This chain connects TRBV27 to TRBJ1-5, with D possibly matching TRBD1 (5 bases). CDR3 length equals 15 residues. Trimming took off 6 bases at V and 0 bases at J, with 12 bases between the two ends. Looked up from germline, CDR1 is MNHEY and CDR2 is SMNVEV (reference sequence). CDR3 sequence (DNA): TGTGCCAGCAGGAGCGACAGAAATAGCAATCAGCCCCAGCATTTT. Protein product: CASRSDRNSNQPQHF.

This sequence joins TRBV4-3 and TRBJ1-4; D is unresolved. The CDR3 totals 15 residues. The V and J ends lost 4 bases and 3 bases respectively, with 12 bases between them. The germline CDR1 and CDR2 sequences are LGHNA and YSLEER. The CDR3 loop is CASSLDTGANEKLFF. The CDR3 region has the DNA TGCGCCAGCAGCCTCGACACCGGGGCTAATGAAAAACTGTTTTTT.

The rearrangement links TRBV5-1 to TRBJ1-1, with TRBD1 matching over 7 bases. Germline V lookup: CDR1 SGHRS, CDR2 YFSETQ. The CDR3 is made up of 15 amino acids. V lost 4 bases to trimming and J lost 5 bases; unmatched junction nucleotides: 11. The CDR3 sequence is CASSKRDSPGTEAFF. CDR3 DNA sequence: TGCGCCAGCAGCAAGAGGGACAGCCCGGGGACTGAAGCTTTCTTT.

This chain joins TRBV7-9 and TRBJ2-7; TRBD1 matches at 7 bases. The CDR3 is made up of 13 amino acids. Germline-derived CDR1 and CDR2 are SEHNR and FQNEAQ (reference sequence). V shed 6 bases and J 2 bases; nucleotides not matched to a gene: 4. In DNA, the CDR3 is TGTGCCAGCAGGAGGCAGGGGGCCTACGAGCAGTACTTC. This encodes CASRRQGAYEQYF.

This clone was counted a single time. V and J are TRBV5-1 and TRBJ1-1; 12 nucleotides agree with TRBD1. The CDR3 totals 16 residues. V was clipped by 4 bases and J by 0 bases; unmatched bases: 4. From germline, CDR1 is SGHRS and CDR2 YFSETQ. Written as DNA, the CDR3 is TGCGCCAGCAGCGAAGGGACAGGGGGCCTGAACACTGAAGCTTTCTTT. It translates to CASSEGTGGLNTEAFF.